The 30 T cell receptor beta chains below come from one sample, sequenced in a study of beta chain features in type 1 diabetes (dated 2018 in TCRdb). Library generation was performed with the immunoSEQ multiplex PCR assay. The High Capacity cDNA Reverse Transcription Kit was used to reverse transcribe all of the isolated RNA, meaning that expressed TCRB transcripts were what got sequenced. TCRdb carries this immuneACCESS record with in-frame sequences only. Its versions omit some clonotypes, under half of them owing to an unresolved V gene in the studies checked, with the rest unexplained. A total of about 900,000 clones appear in this sample, roughly a sixth of them only once. 0.02% to 0.025% of the sample is taken by the ten largest. Material: naive CD4+ T cells from blood. The cell subset or site label, read with the paper, signifies: true naive CD4+ T cells. Source of these receptors: a woman aged 18-30 years in good health.

The J gene is TRBJ2-7, the V gene TRBV5-4; 7 positions agree with TRBD2. The ends lost 4 bases at V and 1 base at J; junction bases unmatched: 2. Germline V lookup: CDR1 SGHNT, CDR2 YYREEE (reference sequence). The CDR3 has 13 residues. The CDR3 protein is CASSREASYEQYF. DNA for the CDR3: TGTGCCAGCAGCCGGGAGGCATCCTACGAGCAGTACTTC.

The genes are TRBV6-6 and TRBJ2-5; D may be TRBD2 (6 bases). The CDR3 sequence is 11 residues long. CDR1 is MNHNY, CDR2 SVGAGI, per germline (reference sequence). V was shortened by 6 bases and J by 14 bases, with 16 bases between the two germline ends. DNA of the CDR3: TGTGCCAGCAGCCCCGGGACTTTAGGCTACTTC. Amino acids: CASSPGTLGYF.

The chain employs TRBV5-4 and TRBJ2-3; TRBD2 is a possible D gene (5 bases). The length of the CDR3 is 17 residues. The V and J ends lost 2 bases and 1 base respectively, with 17 bases between them. Germline-derived CDR1 and CDR2 are SGHNT and YYREEE (reference sequence). CDR3: CASSLMIGGGGTDTQYF. CDR3 coding DNA: TGTGCCAGCAGCTTAATGATCGGCGGAGGCGGCACAGATACGCAGTATTTT.

The V and J genes are TRBV7-2 and TRBJ2-7; D call uncertain. The ends were cut back, 5 bases at V and 3 bases at J, with 8 bases in the middle. The CDR3 is 12 amino acids. Germline assignment: CDR1 SGHTA and CDR2 FQGNSA. The CDR3 is CASSPYGYEQYF. The CDR3 nucleotides read TGTGCCAGCAGCCCTTATGGCTACGAGCAGTACTTC.

This clone has only a few counts. The chain employs TRBV4-3 and TRBJ2-1; 7 nucleotides align to TRBD2. Losses at the gene ends were 0 bases for V and 4 bases for J; bases not matched to a gene: 12. CDR1 and CDR2 (germline): LGHNA, YSLEER. This CDR3 spans 18 amino acids. The CDR3 DNA is TGCGCCAGCAGCCAAGACTACGGCCGGGACTACCCATACAATGAGCAGTTCTTC. Translated, it gives CASSQDYGRDYPYNEQFF.

The chain has TRBV2 and TRBJ1-1; D uncertain. The CDR3 totals 13 residues. The V and J ends lost 3 bases and 2 bases respectively, with 7 bases between them. Germline lookup yields CDR1 SNHLY and CDR2 FYNNEI. CDR3: CASSDTGNTEAFF. The CDR3 DNA sequence: TGTGCCAGCAGTGACACGGGAAACACTGAAGCTTTCTTT.

The chain has TRBV20-1 and TRBJ1-3; D call uncertain. Trimming stripped 5 bases from V and 4 bases from J, with 6 bases between. Germline CDR1 is DFQATT and CDR2 is SNEGSKA (reference sequence). This CDR3 has 11 amino acids. The DNA for the CDR3 is TGCAGTGCTGACAAAGGAAACACCATATATTTT. This encodes CSADKGNTIYF.

V and J are TRBV27 and TRBJ2-1; 7 bases align to TRBD1. The CDR3 contains 15 residues. The V segment lost 5 bases and the J segment 3 bases; nucleotides outside the gene matches: 7. CDR1 and CDR2 (germline): MNHEY, SMNVEV (reference sequence). CDR3: CASSVQGMFYNEQFF. In nucleotides, the CDR3 is TGTGCCAGCAGTGTACAGGGGATGTTCTACAATGAGCAGTTCTTC.

About this clone: This specimen includes other DNA sequences encoding the same CDR3. CDR3 DNA: TGTGCCAGCAGGCGACAGGGGGACACCGGGGAGCTGTTTTTT. Its translation: CASRRQGDTGELFF. The chain employs TRBV2 and TRBJ2-2; 9 nucleotides agree with TRBD1. With 6 bases clipped from V and 3 bases from J, the junction kept 2 bases outside the gene matches. Germline-derived CDR1 and CDR2 are SNHLY and FYNNEI. CDR3 length: 14 residues. The entire variable domain, with the rest obtained from reference TRBV2 and TRBJ2-2, is as follows: EPEVTQTPSHQVTQMGQEVILRCVPISNHLYFYWYRQILGQKVEFLVSFYNNEISEKSEIFDDQFSVERPDGSNFTLKIRSTKLEDSAMYFCASRRQGDTGELFFGEGSRLTVL.

This chain uses TRBV7-2 with TRBJ2-5; 8 nucleotides agree with TRBD2. Germline V gene sequence: CDR1 SGHTA, CDR2 FQGNSA. V shed 5 bases, J shed 1 base, and the junction held 12 bases outside the gene matches. The CDR3 spans 17 residues. In DNA, the CDR3 is TGTGCCAGCAGCCCGCGAAGACTAGCGCGAATCCAAGAGACCCAGTACTTC. Translation gives CASSPRRLARIQETQYF.

The chain links TRBV19 to TRBJ2-3; D possibly corresponds to TRBD1 (6 bases). Trimming stripped 4 bases from V and 7 bases from J, with 24 bases between. Germline CDR1 LNHDA, CDR2 SQIVND (reference sequence). The CDR3 spans 17 residues. CDR3 amino acids: CASSTRTVLGGAHTQYF. The CDR3 DNA follows: TGTGCCAGTAGTACCCGGACAGTTTTAGGAGGAGCGCATACGCAGTATTTT. The variable domain in full, completed from reference TRBV19 and TRBJ2-3, reads DGGITQSPKYLFRKEGQNVTLSCEQNLNHDAMYWYRQDPGQGLRLIYYSQIVNDFQKGDIAEGYSVSREKKESFPLTVTSAQKNPTAFYLCASSTRTVLGGAHTQYFGPGTRLTVL.

V and J are TRBV9 and TRBJ2-3, with a weak D call TRBD1 (6 bases). The CDR3 is 17 amino acids. The ends were cut back, 4 bases at V and 0 bases at J, with 18 bases in the middle. From germline, CDR1 is SGDLS and CDR2 YYNGEE. The CDR3 nucleotides are TGTGCCAGCAGCCATGACAGGTTGGTGGGAAGCACAGATACGCAGTATTTT. Amino acid sequence: CASSHDRLVGSTDTQYF.

The chain combines TRBV6-6 with TRBJ1-5; 11 bases agree with TRBD1. Germline lookup yields CDR1 MNHNY and CDR2 SVGAGI (reference sequence). V shed 5 bases and J 6 bases; nucleotides not matched to a gene: 9. The CDR3 has 16 amino acids. The CDR3 sequence: CASSHLGQGASQPQHF. CDR3 nucleotide sequence: TGTGCCAGCAGTCACCTTGGACAGGGGGCGAGTCAGCCCCAGCATTTT.

This chain uses TRBV7-9 with TRBJ2-7; D tentatively fits TRBD1 or TRBD2 (5 bases each). Trimming stripped 7 bases from V and 6 bases from J, with 10 bases between. This CDR3 is built from 11 residues. Germline CDR1 reads SEHNR; CDR2 reads FQNEAQ (reference sequence). The CDR3 reads CASTLGVEQYF. CDR3 DNA sequence: TGTGCCAGCACCTTGGGGGTCGAGCAGTACTTC.

This chain uses TRBV7-2 with TRBJ1-2; D is unresolved. Germline CDR1 and CDR2: SGHTA and FQGNSA. Trimming removed 5 bases at V and 0 bases at J, with 4 bases between. The CDR3 runs 12 residues. The DNA of the CDR3 is TGTGCCAGCAGCCAGACTAACTATGGCTACACCTTC. Translation: CASSQTNYGYTF.

This clone has just a few counts. The rearrangement uses TRBV2 and TRBJ2-7; TRBD2 matches at 10 bases. Unmatched junction bases numbered 4, after V lost 5 bases and J lost 3 bases. The CDR3 sequence is 14 residues long. Per germline, CDR1 SNHLY and CDR2 FYNNEI. CDR3 DNA: TGTGCCAGCAGTCCAGGACTAGCGGTCTACGAGCAGTACTTC. Its translation is CASSPGLAVYEQYF.

The CDR3 DNA sequence: TGTGCCAGCAGTCTGATCCCTGACAATGAGCAGTTCTTC. Amino acids: CASSLIPDNEQFF. This chain uses TRBV9 with TRBJ2-1; D is unclear. CDR1 is SGDLS and CDR2 is YYNGEE in the germline V gene. V was trimmed by 5 bases and J by 5 bases, leaving 11 bases between them. The CDR3 runs to 13 residues.

This clone was seen a handful of times. The V call is TRBV2, the J call TRBJ2-1; 10 bases are shared with TRBD1. The CDR3 spans 15 residues. Unmatched junction bases numbered 7, after V lost 6 bases and J lost 5 bases. The germline CDR1 and CDR2 sequences are SNHLY and FYNNEI. CDR3 nucleotide sequence: TGTGCCAGCAGGGCGGACAGGGGGTCGCACAATGAGCAGTTCTTC. Translated, it gives CASRADRGSHNEQFF.

This clone showed up just a few times. The chain carries TRBV7-3 and TRBJ2-6; 8 bases align to TRBD1. The CDR3 runs to 16 residues. In germline, CDR1 is SGHTA, CDR2 FQGTGA. J lost 2 bases, V lost 5 bases, and 5 bases had no gene match. CDR3 in amino acids: CASSLTGEAGANVLTF. In DNA, the CDR3 is TGTGCCAGCAGCCTGACAGGGGAGGCTGGGGCCAACGTCCTGACTTTC. Combining the CDR3 with reference TRBV7-3 and TRBJ2-6 gives the whole variable domain GAGVSQTPSNKVTEKGKYVELRCDPISGHTALYWYRQSLGQGPEFLIYFQGTGAADDSGLPNDRFFAVRPEGSVSTLKIQRTERGDSAVYLCASSLTGEAGANVLTFGAGSRLTVL.

This chain uses TRBV7-3 with TRBJ2-1; D might be TRBD2 (6 bases). The CDR3 is 14 amino acids. V was cut by 0 bases and J by 15 bases, with 18 bases left in between. Germline loops: CDR1 SGHTA, CDR2 FQGTGA. This CDR3 is CASSLTGGGSTLFF. The CDR3 DNA sequence: TGTGCCAGCAGCTTAACTGGGGGAGGATCCACGTTGTTCTTC.

This clone was detected only a few times. The same CDR3 is also encoded by other DNA sequences in this sample. This chain connects TRBV5-1 to TRBJ2-5, with a tentative D call TRBD1 (6 bases). Germline values: CDR1 SGHRS, CDR2 YFSETQ. The V end lost 4 bases, the J end lost 2 bases, and 12 bases lay between the germline ends. This CDR3 region has 14 residues. In DNA, the CDR3 is TGCGCCAGCAGCACCGGACAGCTACAAGAGACCCAGTACTTC. Its translation is CASSTGQLQETQYF.

As for this clone: The junction shows a germline mismatch at one end, possibly a read error. This rearrangement joins TRBV7-7 to TRBJ2-5, with D tentatively TRBD2 (6 bases). This CDR3 region has 14 residues. The germline V gene has CDR1 SSHAT and CDR2 FNYEAQ (reference sequence). Here the CDR3 DNA reads TGTGCTAGCAGCCGGACCCAGCGGGCAGAGACCCAGTACTTC. Translating it yields CASSRTQRAETQYF.

This clone has just a few counts. The rearrangement links TRBV18 to TRBJ1-2; D not resolved. This CDR3 region has 14 residues. V was cut by 2 bases and J by 4 bases, with 11 bases left in between. CDR1 is KGHSH and CDR2 is LQKENI in the germline V gene. CDR3 protein: CASSPGRTVYGYTF. DNA of the CDR3: TGTGCCAGCTCACCAGGGCGGACGGTCTATGGCTACACCTTC.

There are a few counts of this clone. This chain uses TRBV4-2 with TRBJ2-7; TRBD2 matches 9 bases. V was clipped by 1 base and J by 1 base; unmatched bases: 5. Germline V lookup: CDR1 LGHNA, CDR2 YNFKEQ. The CDR3 is made up of 16 amino acids. The CDR3: CASSQAGTSSSYEQYF. CDR3 in DNA: TGTGCCAGCAGCCAAGCCGGGACTAGCTCTTCCTACGAGCAGTACTTC.

The CDR3 sequence is CASSKVRGQGKETQYF. CDR3 bases: TGTGCCAGCAGCAAAGTTAGGGGACAGGGGAAAGAGACCCAGTACTTC. This rearrangement joins TRBV21-1 to TRBJ2-5; TRBD1, as called in the table, went unchecked against the DNA. TRBV21-1 is a documented pseudogene. CDR3 length: 16 amino acids.

The J gene is TRBJ2-7, the V gene TRBV19; 14 nucleotides match TRBD2. Germline CDR1 and CDR2: LNHDA and SQIVND (reference sequence). This CDR3 has 16 residues. The trim removed 8 bases at V and 3 bases at J, leaving 9 bases unmatched. CDR3 sequence: CASGREGTSGSYEQYF. CDR3 coding DNA: TGTGCCAGTGGACGGGAGGGGACTAGCGGGAGCTACGAGCAGTACTTC.

The V and J genes are TRBV19 and TRBJ2-3; D is perhaps TRBD1 or TRBD2 (5 bases each). Germline CDR1 is LNHDA and CDR2 is SQIVND (reference sequence). V was cut by 6 bases and J by 1 base, with 14 bases left in between. This CDR3 has 15 amino acids. CDR3 sequence: CASSPGPAGTDTQYF. In DNA, the CDR3 is TGTGCCAGTAGCCCGGGACCCGCGGGCACAGATACGCAGTATTTT.

This chain connects TRBV9 to TRBJ2-1; TRBD2 is a possible D gene (6 bases). CDR3 length: 16 residues. Deletions cut 0 bases from V and 9 bases from J, with 19 bases between. The germline gives CDR1 SGDLS, CDR2 YYNGEE. Here the CDR3 DNA reads TGTGCCAGCAGCGTAGGGGGGACTGCTCATCAGACTGAGCAGTTCTTC. Protein product: CASSVGGTAHQTEQFF.

This clone has more than one count but fewer than ten. The chain combines TRBV6-6 with TRBJ2-1; 8 positions agree with TRBD2. The germline gives CDR1 MNHNY, CDR2 SVGAGI (reference sequence). The CDR3 is 16 amino acids. V lost 2 bases, J lost 4 bases, and 7 bases stayed unmatched. The CDR3 sequence is CASSYDGGRRYNEQFF. DNA for the CDR3: TGTGCCAGCAGTTACGATGGCGGGAGGCGTTACAATGAGCAGTTCTTC.

The chain recombines TRBV4-2 with TRBJ2-1; 8 nucleotides align to TRBD1. The CDR3 totals 16 residues. Unmatched junction bases numbered 6, after V lost 2 bases and J lost 3 bases. Germline V lookup: CDR1 LGHNA, CDR2 YNFKEQ. The CDR3 protein is CASSQLGTGDYNEQFF. The CDR3 DNA reads TGTGCCAGCAGCCAACTCGGGACAGGCGACTACAATGAGCAGTTCTTC.